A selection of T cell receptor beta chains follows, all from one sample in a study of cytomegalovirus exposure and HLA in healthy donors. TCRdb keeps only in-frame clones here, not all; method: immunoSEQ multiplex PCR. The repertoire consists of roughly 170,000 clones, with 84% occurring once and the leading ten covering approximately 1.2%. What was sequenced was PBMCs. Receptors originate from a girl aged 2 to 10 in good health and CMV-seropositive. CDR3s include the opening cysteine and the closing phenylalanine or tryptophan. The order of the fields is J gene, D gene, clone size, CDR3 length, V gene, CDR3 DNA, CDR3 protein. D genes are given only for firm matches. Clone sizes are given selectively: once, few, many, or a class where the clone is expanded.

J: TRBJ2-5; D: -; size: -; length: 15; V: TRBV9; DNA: TGTGCCAGCAGCGTCCGTACAGGTTCGGGAGAGACCCAGTACTTC; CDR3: CASSVRTGSGETQYF
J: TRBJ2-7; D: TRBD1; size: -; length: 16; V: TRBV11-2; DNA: TGTGCCAGCAGCTTGGGGGAGGGACAGGGAGGCTACGAGCAGTACTTC; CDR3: CASSLGEGQGGYEQYF
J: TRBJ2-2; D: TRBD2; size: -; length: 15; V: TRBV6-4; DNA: TGTGCCAGCAGGCTTTCTAGCGGGAACACCGGGGAGCTGTTTTTT; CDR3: CASRLSSGNTGELFF
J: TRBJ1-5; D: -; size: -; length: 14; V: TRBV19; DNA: TGTGCCAGTCACCCCGGCGGGCGCAATCAGCCCCAGCATTTT; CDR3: CASHPGGRNQPQHF
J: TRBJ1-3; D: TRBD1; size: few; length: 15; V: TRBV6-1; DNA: TGTGCCAGCAGTGTGGTCGGGACAGCTGGAAACACCATATATTTT; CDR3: CASSVVGTAGNTIYF
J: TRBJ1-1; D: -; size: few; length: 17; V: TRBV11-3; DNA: TGTGCCAGCAGCACAACGACCAGGAGGGTAACTGACACTGAAGCTTTCTTT; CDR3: CASSTTTRRVTDTEAFF
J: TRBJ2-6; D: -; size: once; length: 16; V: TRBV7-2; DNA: TGTGCCAGCAGCTTATTCGTCGGCTCTGGGGCCAACGTCCTGACTTTC; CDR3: CASSLFVGSGANVLTF
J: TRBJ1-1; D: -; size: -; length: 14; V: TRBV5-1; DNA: TGCGCCAGCAGTCAGGGGTTTATTGGGACTGAAGCTTTCTTT; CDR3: CASSQGFIGTEAFF
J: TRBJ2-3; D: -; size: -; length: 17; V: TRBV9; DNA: TGTGCCAGCAGCGTCGCCCCCGGGGGGCAAGGCACAGATACGCAGTATTTT; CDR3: CASSVAPGGQGTDTQYF
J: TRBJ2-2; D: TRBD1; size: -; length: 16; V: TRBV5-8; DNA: TGTGCCAGCAGCTACCCGGACAGGGTCGATGTCGGGGAGCTGTTTTTT; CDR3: CASSYPDRVDVGELFF
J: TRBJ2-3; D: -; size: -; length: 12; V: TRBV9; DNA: TGTGCCAGCAGCCCCCACACAGATACGCAGTATTTT; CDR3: CASSPHTDTQYF
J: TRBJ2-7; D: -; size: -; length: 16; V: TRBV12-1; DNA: TGTGCCAGCAGCTTTGCGAAACTAGCGGGAGCCTACGAGCAGTACTTC; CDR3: CASSFAKLAGAYEQYF
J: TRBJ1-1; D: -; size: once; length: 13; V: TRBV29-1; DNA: TGCAGCGTTGCAACTCTAACGAACACTGAAGCTTTCTTT; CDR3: CSVATLTNTEAFF
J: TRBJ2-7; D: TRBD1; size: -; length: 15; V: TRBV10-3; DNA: TGTGCCATCAGTGAGTCACAGGGGCTAATGTACGAGCAGTACTTC; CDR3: CAISESQGLMYEQYF
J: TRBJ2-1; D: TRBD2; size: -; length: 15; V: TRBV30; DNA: TGTGCCTGGAGTGGTCTAGCGGGAGGCTACAATGAGCAGTTCTTC; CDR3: CAWSGLAGGYNEQFF
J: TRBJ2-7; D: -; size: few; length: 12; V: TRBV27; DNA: TGTGCCAGCTCCTCAGGGGTGAGCGAGCAGTACTTC; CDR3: CASSSGVSEQYF
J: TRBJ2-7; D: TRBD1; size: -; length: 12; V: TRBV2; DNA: TGTGCCAGCAGTGAGGCTGACAGGGGGCAGTACTTC; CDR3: CASSEADRGQYF
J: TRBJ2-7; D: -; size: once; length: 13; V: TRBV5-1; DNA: TGCGCCAGCAGAGGGGTCTCTCCCTACGAGCAGTGCTTC; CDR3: CASRGVSPYEQCF
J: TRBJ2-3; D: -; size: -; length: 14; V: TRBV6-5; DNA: TGTGCCAGCAGTTATGGCGGAGGAAGAGATACGCAGTATTTT; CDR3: CASSYGGGRDTQYF
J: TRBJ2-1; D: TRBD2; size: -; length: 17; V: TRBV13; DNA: TGTGCCAGCAGGTGGGCTAGCGGGGGGAGCTCCTACAATGAGCAGTTCTTC; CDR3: CASRWASGGSSYNEQFF
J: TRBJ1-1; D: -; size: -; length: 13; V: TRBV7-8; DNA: TGTGCCAGCAGCGGTGATACAGGGCCTGAAGCTTTCTTT; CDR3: CASSGDTGPEAFF
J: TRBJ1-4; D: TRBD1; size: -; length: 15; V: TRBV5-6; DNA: TGTGCCAGCAGAACGACAGGGGGCGCTAATGAAAAACTGTTTTTT; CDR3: CASRTTGGANEKLFF
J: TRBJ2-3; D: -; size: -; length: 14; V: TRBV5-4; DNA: TGTGCCACCCAAGGACTAACTAGCACAGATACGCAGTATTTT; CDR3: CATQGLTSTDTQYF
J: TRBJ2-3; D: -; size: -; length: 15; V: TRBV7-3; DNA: TGTGCCAGCAGCCCGGCGACAGGAGGCACAGATACGCAGTATTTT; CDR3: CASSPATGGTDTQYF
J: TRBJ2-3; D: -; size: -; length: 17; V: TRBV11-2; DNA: TGTGCCAGCAGCTTAGTGTGGGACACCTCAAACACAGATACGCAGTATTTT; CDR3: CASSLVWDTSNTDTQYF
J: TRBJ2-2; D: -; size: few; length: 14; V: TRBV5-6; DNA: TGTGCCAGCAGCATCCGACTAGGCACCGGGGAGCTGTTTTTT; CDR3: CASSIRLGTGELFF
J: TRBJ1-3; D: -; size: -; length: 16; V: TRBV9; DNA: TGTGCCAGCAGCCATGAAGCACCTATCTCTGGAAACACCATATATTTT; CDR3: CASSHEAPISGNTIYF
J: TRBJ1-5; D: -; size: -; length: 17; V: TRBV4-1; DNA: TGCGCCAGCAGCCTGGTAGGGAGTCGACAGGTTGCCCAGCCCCAGCATTTT; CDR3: CASSLVGSRQVAQPQHF
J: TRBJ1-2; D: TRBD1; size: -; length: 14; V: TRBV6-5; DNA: TGTGCCAGCAAGGCCGGACAGGGGACGAGCGGCTACACCTTC; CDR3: CASKAGQGTSGYTF
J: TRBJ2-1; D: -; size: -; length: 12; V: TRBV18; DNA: TGTGCCAGCTCACCAACCTCCAGTGAGCAGTTCTTC; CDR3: CASSPTSSEQFF
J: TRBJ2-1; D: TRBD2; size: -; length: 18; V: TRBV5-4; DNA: TGTGCCAGCACCACGGGGGGGCTAGCGGGGGCATCCTACAATGAGCAGTTCTTC; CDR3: CASTTGGLAGASYNEQFF
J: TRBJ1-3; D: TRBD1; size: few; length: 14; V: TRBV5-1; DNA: TGCGCCAGCAGCTCCGGGACAGGGGGTTACACCATATATTTT; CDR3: CASSSGTGGYTIYF
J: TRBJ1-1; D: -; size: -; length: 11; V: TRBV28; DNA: TGTGCCAGCAGTCCGACAGACGAAGCTTTCTTT; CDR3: CASSPTDEAFF
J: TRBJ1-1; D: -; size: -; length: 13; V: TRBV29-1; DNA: TGCAGCGTTAACCAGGGGCCCGCCACTGAAGCTTTCTTT; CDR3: CSVNQGPATEAFF